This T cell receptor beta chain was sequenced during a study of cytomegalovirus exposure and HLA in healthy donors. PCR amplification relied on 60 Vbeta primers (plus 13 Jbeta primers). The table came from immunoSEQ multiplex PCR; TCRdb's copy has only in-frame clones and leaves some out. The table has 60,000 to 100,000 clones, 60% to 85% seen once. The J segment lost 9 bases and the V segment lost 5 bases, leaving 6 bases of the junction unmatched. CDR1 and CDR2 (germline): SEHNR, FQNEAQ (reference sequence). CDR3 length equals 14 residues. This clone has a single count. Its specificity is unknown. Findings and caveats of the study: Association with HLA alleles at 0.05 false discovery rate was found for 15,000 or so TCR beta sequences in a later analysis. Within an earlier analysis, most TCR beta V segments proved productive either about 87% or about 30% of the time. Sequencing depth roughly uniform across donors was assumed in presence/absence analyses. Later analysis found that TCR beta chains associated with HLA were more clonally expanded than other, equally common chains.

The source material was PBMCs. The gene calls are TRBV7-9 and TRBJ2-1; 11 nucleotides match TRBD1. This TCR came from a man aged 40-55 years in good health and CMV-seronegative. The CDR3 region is CASSPGQGVTEQFF. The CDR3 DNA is TGTGCCAGCAGCCCGGGACAGGGGGTTACTGAGCAGTTCTTC.